Below, 25 T cell receptor beta chains from the same sample are listed, as sequenced in a study of regulatory T cells in long-lasting Graves disease. TCR beta libraries were built with iRepertoire HTBI primers and Arm-PCR of CDR3 regions. TCRdb reprocessed the multiplex PCR reads via MiXCR and lists one record per CDR3 protein. This sample has roughly 450,000 distinct CDR3 sequences, with 20% to 25% found just once. Time point here: persistent/refractory GD, antithyroid drugs over 5 years with positive TRAb. PBMC RNA was the source of the TCR library. The specimen comprised peripheral blood mononuclear cells (PBMCs), sampled when the disease was refractory, from a patient treated with antithyroid drugs. These receptors were collected from a female donor with Graves disease.

This clonotype was counted many times. The rearrangement uses TRBV7-9 and TRBJ1-4; no clear D. The CDR3 totals 12 residues. The germline gives CDR1 SEHNR, CDR2 FQNEAQ (reference sequence). The V gene lost 6 bases and the J gene lost 9 bases, with 11 bases spanning the gap. The CDR3 protein is CASRTGAQKLFF. The CDR3 DNA is TGTGCCAGCAGGACGGGAGCCCAAAAACTGTTTTTT.

This chain uses TRBV28 with TRBJ1-4, with 8 bases matching TRBD1. There are 16 residues in the CDR3. V gave up 4 bases and J gave up 4 bases; unmatched junction bases: 8. Germline V gives CDR1 MDHEN, CDR2 SYDVKM. In DNA form, the CDR3 reads TGTGCCAGCAGTTCGCACACAGGGGGGTTTAATGAAAAACTGTTTTTT. Protein: CASSSHTGGFNEKLFF.

There are many counts of this clonotype. J is TRBJ2-7 and V is TRBV28; D may match TRBD1 or TRBD2 (5 bases each). The CDR3 is 14 residues long. Germline V lookup: CDR1 MDHEN, CDR2 SYDVKM. V shed 8 bases and J shed 2 bases, with 16 bases lying between them. The CDR3 loop is CASHHGAGAYEQYF. CDR3 DNA: TGTGCCAGCCACCATGGGGCCGGGGCCTACGAGCAGTACTTC.

In its sample, this clonotype was seen a few times. The DNA of the CDR3 is TGTGCCAGCAGACCGGGGGACAGGGTGGACGGGGAGCAGTACTTC. Residues: CASRPGDRVDGEQYF. The chain couples TRBV2 to TRBJ2-7; TRBD1 matches at 9 bases. CDR1 SNHLY and CDR2 FYNNEI come from the germline V gene. The CDR3 runs to 15 residues. V lost 6 bases, J lost 7 bases, and 13 bases stayed unmatched. The full variable domain, its missing parts supplied by reference TRBV2 and TRBJ2-7, is EPEVTQTPSHQVTQMGQEVILRCVPISNHLYFYWYRQILGQKVEFLVSFYNNEISEKSEIFDDQFSVERPDGSNFTLKIRSTKLEDSAMYFCASRPGDRVDGEQYFGPGTRLTVT.

This clonotype occurred many times. This chain links TRBV6-2 or TRBV6-3 with TRBJ1-1; 10 bases line up with TRBD1. The V and J ends lost 6 bases and 5 bases, in that order; junction bases with no gene match: 6. This CDR3 is built from 14 residues. Germline CDR1 is MNHEY and CDR2 is SVGEGT. The CDR3 DNA reads as TGTGCCAGCAGAAGAGGGACAGGGGTAACTGAAGCTTTCTTT. This encodes CASRRGTGVTEAFF.

This clonotype was picked up many times. V is TRBV7-2 and J is TRBJ2-7, with 9 bases lining up with TRBD2. The junction had 9 bases not matched to a gene; V was cut back by 3 bases and J by 6 bases. The germline V gene has CDR1 SGHTA and CDR2 FQGNSA. This CDR3 is 15 amino acids long. The CDR3 loop reads CASSFDLAGIAEQYF. In nucleotides, the CDR3 is TGTGCCAGCAGCTTCGACCTAGCGGGAATCGCCGAGCAGTACTTC. The full variable domain, rest sourced from reference TRBV7-2 and TRBJ2-7, is GAGVSQSPSNKVTEKGKDVELRCDPISGHTALYWYRQSLGQGLEFLIYFQGNSAPDKSGLPSDRFSAERTGGSVSTLTIQRTQQEDSAVYLCASSFDLAGIAEQYFGPGTRLTVT.

This clonotype has only one observation. V usage is TRBV19 and J usage is TRBJ2-1; possibly TRBD2 for D (5 bases). The V end lost 2 bases, the J end lost 0 bases, and 8 bases lay between the germline ends. Germline CDR1 and CDR2: LNHDA and SQIVND (reference sequence). The CDR3 spans 15 residues. DNA for the CDR3: TGTGCCAGTAGTATACAGCGGTACTCCTACAATGAGCAGTTCTTC. Its translation: CASSIQRYSYNEQFF.

This sequence joins TRBV19 and TRBJ2-5, with 8 bases aligning to TRBD2. Germline-derived CDR1 and CDR2 are LNHDA and SQIVND (reference sequence). The CDR3 contains 15 residues. With V trimmed by 6 bases and J by 4 bases, 10 bases remained unmatched. CDR3 DNA: TGTGCCAGTAGAGTCGGAGCGGGAGAAAGAGAGACCCAGTACTTC. Amino acid sequence: CASRVGAGERETQYF.

The chain couples TRBV2 to TRBJ2-1, with 9 nucleotides matching TRBD2. The germline CDR1 and CDR2 sequences are SNHLY and FYNNEI. The CDR3 contains 15 residues. Germline trimming cut 2 bases from V and 7 bases from J; bases unmatched to any gene: 6. For the CDR3, the DNA is TGTGCCAGCAGTGAAATTGTGCTAGCGGGAAATGAGCAGTTCTTC. It encodes CASSEIVLAGNEQFF.

This clonotype has a handful of counts. The chain carries TRBV7-2 and TRBJ1-1; D possibly corresponds to TRBD1 (6 bases). The germline gives CDR1 SGHTA, CDR2 FQGNSA. The CDR3 spans 16 residues. V lost 1 base and J lost 1, with 13 bases in between. CDR3 in DNA: TGTGCCAGCAGCTTAGGCGGGGGCCGGGGGAACACTGAAGCTTTCTTT. Translation gives CASSLGGGRGNTEAFF.

This clonotype showed up many times. This chain links TRBV28 with TRBJ1-3; D call uncertain. From germline, CDR1 is MDHEN and CDR2 SYDVKM. V was shortened by 4 bases and J by 7 bases, with 14 bases between the two germline ends. The CDR3 has 14 residues. Here the CDR3 DNA reads TGTGCCAGCAGTTACACAGAACAGCGGAACACCATATATTTT. It translates to CASSYTEQRNTIYF.

This clonotype was counted ten times or more. This chain links TRBV12-3 or TRBV12-4 with TRBJ2-5; D not resolved. The CDR3 sequence is 17 residues long. V dropped 2 bases and J dropped 2 bases, with 18 bases sitting between them. CDR3 region: CASSLRPVAVGQETQYF. Written as DNA, the CDR3 is TGTGCCAGCAGTTTAAGACCAGTGGCCGTCGGGCAAGAGACCCAGTACTTC.

The chain uses TRBV7-2 and TRBJ2-3, with 11 bases fitting TRBD2. Germline V CDR1 and CDR2: SGHTA, FQGNSA. V trimming: 4 bases; J trimming: 14 bases; junction bases outside the gene matches: 14. The CDR3 is 15 amino acids. The CDR3 region is CASSSPTSGVLPRYF. The DNA for the CDR3 is TGTGCCAGCAGCTCCCCGACTAGCGGGGTCCTTCCAAGGTATTTT.

Comments on this clonotype: This may arise from a read error, as a much more abundant clone is one base away. This chain joins TRBV25-1 and TRBJ2-7; tentative D call: TRBD1 (5 bases). This CDR3 has 16 residues. Per germline, CDR1 MGHDK and CDR2 SYGVNS. The CDR3 spells CASSEFGQGRTYEQHF. CDR3 nucleotide sequence: TGTGCCAGCAGTGAATTCGGTCAGGGCAGGACCTACGAGCAGCACTTC.

In its sample, this clonotype was seen once. This chain links TRBV20-1 with TRBJ1-1, with 9 nucleotides matching TRBD1. V was clipped by 1 base and J by 4 bases; unmatched bases: 4. Germline CDR1 reads DFQATT; CDR2 reads SNEGSKA (reference sequence). CDR3 length: 14 residues. The CDR3 bases are TGCAGTGCTAGAGTTGGGACAGGGACCACTGAAGCTTTCTTT. Translating it yields CSARVGTGTTEAFF.

This clonotype was counted a few times. The chain joins TRBV5-1 to TRBJ1-1; no definite D call. CDR3 length: 13 residues. Trimming shortened V by 0 bases and J by 6 bases, and 9 bases separated the two germline ends. Looked up from germline, CDR1 is SGHRS and CDR2 is YFSETQ. CDR3 protein: CASSLEGRAEAFF. The CDR3 DNA is TGCGCCAGCAGCTTGGAGGGTAGGGCTGAAGCTTTCTTT.

This clonotype has ten or more counts. The chain has TRBV19 and TRBJ2-5, with D hard to call. Trimming left V 3 bases short and J 7 bases short, with 15 bases between. Germline loops: CDR1 LNHDA, CDR2 SQIVND (reference sequence). CDR3 length: 14 residues. Here the CDR3 DNA reads TGTGCCAGTAGTATGGAATGGACCGGAGTGACCCAGTACTTC. Translation: CASSMEWTGVTQYF.

This clonotype was detected only a few times. The chain links TRBV20-1 to TRBJ1-5; D is unclear. The CDR3 has 13 residues. CDR1 is DFQATT, CDR2 SNEGSKA, per germline (reference sequence). The V end was cut by 3 bases, the J end by 4 bases, with 10 bases between. CDR3 protein: CSARETENQPQHF. CDR3 coding DNA: TGCAGTGCTAGGGAAACAGAGAATCAGCCCCAGCATTTT.

This chain links TRBV7-2 with TRBJ2-2; D gene uncertain. The length of the CDR3 is 13 residues. Trimming took off 2 bases at V and 6 bases at J, with 7 bases between the two ends. CDR1 is SGHTA and CDR2 is FQGNSA in the germline V gene. The CDR3 region is CASSLRWSGELFF. In DNA form, the CDR3 reads TGTGCCAGCAGCTTAAGGTGGTCCGGGGAGCTGTTTTTT.

Details on this clonotype: A much larger clone lies a single base off, so this may be a read error. V and J are TRBV7-8 and TRBJ2-7; TRBD1 matches 7 bases. The CDR3 extends over 13 amino acids. The germline gives CDR1 SGHVS, CDR2 FQNEAQ. CDR3 sequence: CASSVGQPYGQYF. CDR3 DNA: TGTGCCAGCAGCGTGGGACAGCCCTACGGGCAGTACTTC.

In its sample, this clonotype was seen many times. This chain links TRBV11-1 with TRBJ1-5, with a possible D match to TRBD1 (5 bases). The V end was cut by 1 base, the J end by 7 bases, with 11 bases between. CDR3 size: 14 residues. The germline V gene has CDR1 SGHAT and CDR2 FQDESV (reference sequence). CDR3 residues: CASSLGGEGQPQHF. In DNA form, the CDR3 reads TGTGCCAGCAGCTTAGGAGGGGAGGGCCAGCCCCAGCATTTT.

This clonotype has at least ten counts. The rearrangement uses TRBV28 and TRBJ2-5; 10 nucleotides match TRBD1. The length of the CDR3 is 14 residues. The germline V gene has CDR1 MDHEN and CDR2 SYDVKM. Trimming took 7 bases from V and 3 from J; bases not matched to a gene: 5. The CDR3 here is CASKGTGAKETQYF. The CDR3 DNA reads TGTGCCAGCAAGGGGACAGGGGCAAAAGAGACCCAGTACTTC.

This clonotype has more than one count but fewer than ten. The V gene is TRBV5-1, the J gene TRBJ1-4, with 7 bases matching TRBD1. J lost 8 bases, V lost 0 bases, and 7 bases had no gene match. The CDR3 spans 15 residues. Per the germline V gene, CDR1 is SGHRS and CDR2 is YFSETQ. CDR3 in amino acids: CASSLEGTATEKLFF. CDR3 sequence (DNA): TGCGCCAGCAGCTTGGAGGGGACAGCCACCGAAAAACTGTTTTTT.

In its sample, this clonotype was seen many times. The chain carries TRBV2 and TRBJ2-3; 9 nucleotides match TRBD2. The CDR3 is 15 amino acids. After removal of 6 bases from V and 1 base from J, the junction contained 5 bases not matched to a gene. Germline CDR1 SNHLY, CDR2 FYNNEI. This CDR3 is CASRSRGRGTDTQYF. CDR3 nucleotides: TGTGCCAGCAGGTCTCGCGGGAGGGGCACAGATACGCAGTATTTT.

This clonotype was seen only once. J is TRBJ2-7 and V is TRBV19; 9 bases align to TRBD1. Trimming removed 4 bases from V and 3 bases from J; junction bases left unmatched: 7. CDR1 LNHDA and CDR2 SQIVND come from the germline V gene (reference sequence). The CDR3 covers 15 residues. In DNA form, the CDR3 reads TGTGCCAGTAGTAACTCCGCGACAGGGGGCTACGAGCAGTACTTC. Translated, it gives CASSNSATGGYEQYF.